The source of this T cell receptor (beta chain) is a study of cytomegalovirus exposure and HLA in healthy donors. Study results and limitations: Analysis performed later showed TCR beta chains linked to HLA being more clonally expanded than equally common others. Prediction of most subjects' HLA-A and HLA-B alleles by TCR beta sequences was reportedly accurate.

Researchers ran the PCR with 60 Vbeta and 13 Jbeta primers. In the original analysis: Approximately 9.9 million shared chains were among the roughly 80 million unique TCR beta chains that a later analysis counted. Profiling relied on immunoSEQ multiplex PCR, and the TCRdb table lists in-frame clones only, not all of them. From that table come the V and J calls and clone size; the DNA was used to work out D and trimming. The data contain 100,000 to 140,000 clones, approximately 73% of them singletons. The CDR3 loop spans 15 amino acids. Of note for this clone: What it binds is not known.

Input material: PBMCs. The V gene is TRBV21-1, the J gene TRBJ1-3; the DNA was not used to check the table's D call, TRBD1. TRBV21-1 corresponds to a pseudogene. This sequence originates from a young man in good health and CMV-seronegative. CDR3 region: CASSSQTGGGNTIYF. As DNA, the CDR3 is TGTGCCAGCAGCAGCCAGACAGGTGGCGGAAACACCATATATTTT.